This T cell receptor beta chain comes out of a study of blood T cell repertoires in COVID-19. About the research overall: PBMCs, B-cell-depleted T cells, or T cells provided the cDNA or gDNA that made up the material.

Allocation to cohorts depended on clinical history reported by the participants. There are 15 residues in the CDR3. V lost 4 bases to trimming and J lost 6 bases, with 19 bases between them. Germline CDR1 SGHRS, CDR2 YFSETQ. Original processing methods: Amplifying reference gene primers gave estimates of nucleated cell counts. Here immunoSEQ multiplex PCR was the method, and the copy in TCRdb shows in-frame clones only, minus some. V and J calls and clone size are as listed in that table; D and trimming were resolved from the DNA. Of a few hundred thousand clones in the sample, roughly 87% were seen once.

The clonotype was recovered from a woman aged 25 to 39 who had recovered from COVID-19. This rearrangement joins TRBV5-1 to TRBJ1-2; D perhaps matches TRBD1 (6 bases). The specimen was PBMCs or T cells enriched from blood (not recorded which). The CDR3 DNA reads TGCGCCAGCAGCGGTATAGGGGGTTCAGGGGATGGCTACACCTTC. It is translated as CASSGIGGSGDGYTF.